This TCR beta chain emerged from a study of blood T cell repertoires in COVID-19. This CDR3 comprises 12 residues. CDR1 and CDR2 (germline): SEHNR, FQNEAQ (reference sequence). Germline trimming cut 5 bases from V and 8 bases from J; bases unmatched to any gene: 2. TCRdb's copy holds only in-frame clones and misses some; the assay was immunoSEQ multiplex PCR. This sample has some 180,000 clones, with roughly 80% found just once. This chain connects TRBV7-9 to TRBJ1-1; 10 bases line up with TRBD1. The sample taken for sequencing was peripheral blood. This TCR was recovered from a woman aged 55-75 years with COVID-19, enrolled during active disease. CDR3 in amino acids: CASSRDRGEAFF. The CDR3 region has the DNA TGTGCCAGCAGCCGGGACAGGGGAGAAGCTTTCTTT. Filled out from reference TRBV7-9 and TRBJ1-1, the complete variable domain reads DTGVSQNPRHKITKRGQNVTFRCDPISEHNRLYWYRQTLGQGPEFLTYFQNEAQLEKSRLLSDRFSAERPKGSFSTLEIQRTEQGDSAMYLCASSRDRGEAFFGQGTRLTVV.